This T cell receptor (beta chain) was retrieved from a study of CD8 T cells in Susac syndrome. Study outcomes and limitations: The study found that Susac CD8+ clonal expansion peaked in TEMRA cells and active patients.

Reverse transcription of 0.5 to 1 ug RNA was performed with random hexamers. TCRdb fed the immunoSEQ multiplex PCR reads into MiXCR, producing one record per CDR3 protein. The table records about 120,000 distinct CDR3 sequences, about 94% of them present only once. For this clonotype: Its specificity is not known.

Sequencing of TCR beta drew on CD8+ and CD4+ T cells from blood. V lost 9 bases, J lost 0 bases, and 4 bases stayed unmatched. Germline lookup yields CDR1 MNHEY and CDR2 SMNVEV (reference sequence). This CDR3 spans 14 amino acids. The sample was CD8+ T cells from PBMCs. The source of this sequence is a human donor with Susac syndrome. The chain carries TRBV27 and TRBJ1-3; 8 bases map to TRBD1. The CDR3 bases are TGTGCCAGACAGGGGGTTTTCTCTGGAAACACCATATATTTT. This sequence encodes CARQGVFSGNTIYF.